This is a list of T cell receptor beta chains from one sample in a study of blood T cell repertoires in COVID-19. Profiling relied on immunoSEQ multiplex PCR, and the TCRdb table lists in-frame clones only, not all of them. The sample has under 500,000 clones; 87% are singletons. The sample taken for sequencing was PBMCs or T cells enriched from blood (not recorded which). The receptors were sampled from a woman younger than 30 with acute COVID-19. Both conserved end residues are part of each CDR3. The order of the fields is D gene, V gene, J gene, clone size, CDR3 DNA, CDR3 protein. A D gene is named only where the DNA matches it firmly. Clone size is given for some rows only: seen once, a few or many times, or a class if the clone is expanded.

D gene: TRBD1
V gene: TRBV19
J gene: TRBJ2-1
clone size: NA
CDR3 DNA: TGTGCCAGTAGTATCGCACAGGGGCCCTACAATGAGCAGTTCTTC
CDR3 protein: CASSIAQGPYNEQFF

D gene: TRBD2
V gene: TRBV5-5
J gene: TRBJ2-2
clone size: NA
CDR3 DNA: TGTGCCAGCAGCTTGCTCCTTAGCGGGGGAACGAACACCGGGGAGCTGTTTTTT
CDR3 protein: CASSLLLSGGTNTGELFF

D gene: TRBD2
V gene: TRBV7-9
J gene: TRBJ2-4
clone size: NA
CDR3 DNA: TGTGCCAGCAGCTTTTACCCGGGGGGAGGGCCGGCAGCCAAAAACATTCAGTACTTC
CDR3 protein: CASSFYPGGGPAAKNIQYF

D gene: NA
V gene: TRBV9
J gene: TRBJ1-1
clone size: many
CDR3 DNA: TGTGCCAGCAGCCCCGTTGGGCAGCCGAACACTGAAGCTTTCTTT
CDR3 protein: CASSPVGQPNTEAFF

D gene: NA
V gene: TRBV4-3
J gene: TRBJ1-5
clone size: NA
CDR3 DNA: TGCGCCAGCAGCCAAGATCGCTGGGCAGGTCAGCCCCAGCATTTT
CDR3 protein: CASSQDRWAGQPQHF

D gene: TRBD2
V gene: TRBV3-1/TRBV3-2
J gene: TRBJ2-3
clone size: NA
CDR3 DNA: TGTGCCAGCAGCCAAGCGGCGGGGGGCACAGATACGCAGTATTTT
CDR3 protein: CASSQAAGGTDTQYF

D gene: TRBD1
V gene: TRBV4-3
J gene: TRBJ1-6
clone size: few
CDR3 DNA: TGCGCCAGCAGCCAAGGCCTTTCGACAGGGTCGAATTCACCCCTCCACTTT
CDR3 protein: CASSQGLSTGSNSPLHF

D gene: NA
V gene: TRBV2
J gene: TRBJ2-5
clone size: NA
CDR3 DNA: TGTGCCAGCGATTTCACAGGGTTAAGGGAGACCCAGTACTTC
CDR3 protein: CASDFTGLRETQYF

D gene: NA
V gene: TRBV11-1
J gene: TRBJ2-3
clone size: NA
CDR3 DNA: TGTGCCAGCAGCCTAATCATCACAGATACGCAGTATTTT
CDR3 protein: CASSLIITDTQYF

D gene: NA
V gene: TRBV10-3
J gene: TRBJ1-1
clone size: few
CDR3 DNA: TGTGCCATCTCCAGTGAGGGTGGGATTACTGAAGCTTTCTTT
CDR3 protein: CAISSEGGITEAFF

D gene: NA
V gene: TRBV24-1
J gene: TRBJ2-2
clone size: NA
CDR3 DNA: TGTGCCACCAGTGAAGGAGGTCGAACGAACACCGGGGAGCTGTTTTTT
CDR3 protein: CATSEGGRTNTGELFF

D gene: NA
V gene: TRBV4-2
J gene: TRBJ2-3
clone size: NA
CDR3 DNA: TGTGCCAGCAGCCAATTTGTGGCCGGGTCGTCGCAGTATTTT
CDR3 protein: CASSQFVAGSSQYF

D gene: NA
V gene: TRBV12-3/TRBV12-4
J gene: TRBJ1-1
clone size: NA
CDR3 DNA: TGTGCCAGCACCATCCGGGCTGAAGCTTTCTTT
CDR3 protein: CASTIRAEAFF

D gene: TRBD2
V gene: TRBV2
J gene: TRBJ2-3
clone size: NA
CDR3 DNA: TGTGCCAGCAGGACTAGCGGGAGATGGGCAGATACGCAGTATTTT
CDR3 protein: CASRTSGRWADTQYF

D gene: NA
V gene: TRBV27
J gene: TRBJ1-4
clone size: NA
CDR3 DNA: TGTGCCAGCAGTTTCTTCGGGAATCTCATGGATGAAAAACTGTTTTTT
CDR3 protein: CASSFFGNLMDEKLFF

D gene: TRBD1
V gene: TRBV3-1/TRBV3-2
J gene: TRBJ2-2
clone size: once
CDR3 DNA: TGTGCCAGCAGCCAAGATAATGACAGGGGGGACACCGGGGAGCTGTTTTTT
CDR3 protein: CASSQDNDRGDTGELFF

D gene: NA
V gene: TRBV11-2
J gene: TRBJ1-4
clone size: NA
CDR3 DNA: TGTGCCAGCAGCCCGGGGACAACGGTCGTTGTAACTAATGAAAAACTGTTTTTT
CDR3 protein: CASSPGTTVVVTNEKLFF

D gene: TRBD1
V gene: TRBV6-5
J gene: TRBJ2-7
clone size: NA
CDR3 DNA: TGTGCCAGCAGTTACTTAGGACAGGATCTTAAGCAGTACTTC
CDR3 protein: CASSYLGQDLKQYF

D gene: NA
V gene: TRBV2
J gene: TRBJ2-5
clone size: once
CDR3 DNA: TGTGCCAGCAGGGAGGGCGGGGAGACCCAGTACTTC
CDR3 protein: CASREGGETQYF

D gene: TRBD2
V gene: TRBV5-1
J gene: TRBJ2-3
clone size: NA
CDR3 DNA: TGCGCCAGCAGCCCAGGACTAGCGGGAACCACAGATACGCAGTATTTT
CDR3 protein: CASSPGLAGTTDTQYF

D gene: NA
V gene: TRBV28
J gene: TRBJ1-4
clone size: once
CDR3 DNA: TGTGCCAGCAACAAAGCGGGACGGAACAATGAAAAACTGTTTTTT
CDR3 protein: CASNKAGRNNEKLFF

D gene: TRBD1
V gene: TRBV9
J gene: TRBJ1-5
clone size: NA
CDR3 DNA: TGTGCCAGCAGCCCCCGGACAGGGGGCCAGCCCCAGCATTTT
CDR3 protein: CASSPRTGGQPQHF

D gene: TRBD1
V gene: TRBV14
J gene: TRBJ1-4
clone size: NA
CDR3 DNA: TGTGCCAGCAGCCAAGATGAGGGGGCGGGAAAACTGTTTTTT
CDR3 protein: CASSQDEGAGKLFF

D gene: NA
V gene: TRBV7-9
J gene: TRBJ2-7
clone size: once
CDR3 DNA: TGTGCCAGCAGCGTAAGGCGGGTGGAAGAAGACGAGCAGTACTTC
CDR3 protein: CASSVRRVEEDEQYF

D gene: TRBD1
V gene: TRBV19
J gene: TRBJ2-3
clone size: NA
CDR3 DNA: TGTGCCAGTAGTATCGGGACAGGGCACCCAGATACGCAGTATTTT
CDR3 protein: CASSIGTGHPDTQYF

D gene: NA
V gene: TRBV5-8
J gene: TRBJ1-2
clone size: NA
CDR3 DNA: TGTGCCAGCAGCTCGGGACTGCTTGGTGATGGCTACACCTTC
CDR3 protein: CASSSGLLGDGYTF

D gene: TRBD1
V gene: TRBV15
J gene: TRBJ1-5
clone size: NA
CDR3 DNA: TGTGCCACCAGAGATTGGAGCACAGGGGAGAATCAGCCCCAGCATTTT
CDR3 protein: CATRDWSTGENQPQHF

D gene: TRBD1
V gene: TRBV3-1/TRBV3-2
J gene: TRBJ2-7
clone size: NA
CDR3 DNA: TGTGCCAGCAGCCTGGACAGGGCGGGGGAGCAGTACTTC
CDR3 protein: CASSLDRAGEQYF

D gene: NA
V gene: TRBV7-2
J gene: TRBJ2-7
clone size: NA
CDR3 DNA: TGTGCCAGCAGCCTAAGCGGAAGGGCCTACGAGCAGTACTTC
CDR3 protein: CASSLSGRAYEQYF

D gene: NA
V gene: TRBV28
J gene: TRBJ2-7
clone size: NA
CDR3 DNA: TGTGCCAGCAGAAGGGGCCCCTCCAGCGGGTACGAGCAGTACTTC
CDR3 protein: CASRRGPSSGYEQYF

D gene: NA
V gene: TRBV4-3
J gene: TRBJ1-2
clone size: NA
CDR3 DNA: TGCGCCAGCAGCCAAGAGGAGCACTATGGCTACACCTTC
CDR3 protein: CASSQEEHYGYTF

D gene: TRBD2
V gene: TRBV27
J gene: TRBJ2-1
clone size: NA
CDR3 DNA: TGTGCCAGCAGTACCCGGACTAGCGGGGGAGATGAGCAGTTCTTC
CDR3 protein: CASSTRTSGGDEQFF

D gene: TRBD1
V gene: TRBV25-1
J gene: TRBJ1-6
clone size: few
CDR3 DNA: TGTGCCAGCAGTGAATCGCGGACAGGGAATTCACCCCTCCACTTT
CDR3 protein: CASSESRTGNSPLHF

D gene: NA
V gene: TRBV11-2
J gene: TRBJ2-1
clone size: NA
CDR3 DNA: TGTGCCAGCAGCTTAGACGTAAACAATGAGCAGTTCTTC
CDR3 protein: CASSLDVNNEQFF

D gene: NA
V gene: TRBV18
J gene: TRBJ1-1
clone size: NA
CDR3 DNA: TGTGCCAGCTCACCTCAGGTTAACACTGAAGCTTTCTTT
CDR3 protein: CASSPQVNTEAFF

D gene: TRBD2
V gene: TRBV19
J gene: TRBJ2-1
clone size: NA
CDR3 DNA: TGTGCCAGTAGCCCACCGGGGGGACTAATCTTCAATGAGCAGTTCTTC
CDR3 protein: CASSPPGGLIFNEQFF

D gene: NA
V gene: TRBV5-1
J gene: TRBJ2-7
clone size: once
CDR3 DNA: TGCGCCAGCAGCTTGGAGGAGGACTCCTACGAGCAGTACTTC
CDR3 protein: CASSLEEDSYEQYF

D gene: NA
V gene: TRBV13
J gene: TRBJ1-4
clone size: NA
CDR3 DNA: TGTGCCAGCAGCTTAGCAGGGGTGGGTGAAAAACTGTTTTTT
CDR3 protein: CASSLAGVGEKLFF

D gene: NA
V gene: TRBV11-2
J gene: TRBJ1-2
clone size: NA
CDR3 DNA: TGTGCCAGCAGCTCGACAGATTATGGCTACACCTTC
CDR3 protein: CASSSTDYGYTF

D gene: TRBD2
V gene: TRBV7-9
J gene: TRBJ2-1
clone size: NA
CDR3 DNA: TGTGCCAGCAGCTTAATGGGGACTACCACTCTCGATGAGCAGTTCTTC
CDR3 protein: CASSLMGTTTLDEQFF

D gene: TRBD1
V gene: TRBV6-6
J gene: TRBJ2-7
clone size: NA
CDR3 DNA: TGTGCCAGCAGGACACGGGACAGCACCTACGAGCAGTACTTC
CDR3 protein: CASRTRDSTYEQYF

D gene: TRBD1
V gene: TRBV5-8
J gene: TRBJ2-4
clone size: NA
CDR3 DNA: TGTGCCAGCAGGCTTTGGGCACAACAGGGGCCGCGGAACATTCAGTACTTC
CDR3 protein: CASRLWAQQGPRNIQYF

D gene: TRBD2
V gene: TRBV19
J gene: TRBJ2-2
clone size: NA
CDR3 DNA: TGTGCCAGTAGTGCGGGACTAACGAACACCGGGGAGCTGTTTTTT
CDR3 protein: CASSAGLTNTGELFF

D gene: TRBD2
V gene: TRBV19
J gene: TRBJ2-3
clone size: once
CDR3 DNA: TGTGCCAGCCGGGACTACGTTAGCACAGATACGCAGTATTTT
CDR3 protein: CASRDYVSTDTQYF

D gene: NA
V gene: TRBV7-9
J gene: TRBJ2-7
clone size: few
CDR3 DNA: TGTGCCAGCAGCGGCGGGGTTTACGAGCAGTACTTC
CDR3 protein: CASSGGVYEQYF

D gene: TRBD1
V gene: TRBV5-1
J gene: TRBJ2-5
clone size: NA
CDR3 DNA: TGCGCCAGCAGCCATGGGGACAGGGAAGTTGGAGAGACCCAGTACTTC
CDR3 protein: CASSHGDREVGETQYF

D gene: TRBD1
V gene: TRBV6-5
J gene: TRBJ1-6
clone size: NA
CDR3 DNA: TGTGCCAGCAGTTACAGGGACAGTTCGAATTCACCCCTCCACTTT
CDR3 protein: CASSYRDSSNSPLHF

D gene: NA
V gene: TRBV7-6
J gene: TRBJ1-1
clone size: NA
CDR3 DNA: TGTGCCAGCAGCCCTAGGGGTGCAAGTTCTGAAGCTTTCTTT
CDR3 protein: CASSPRGASSEAFF

D gene: TRBD1
V gene: TRBV29-1
J gene: TRBJ2-6
clone size: NA
CDR3 DNA: TGCAGCGTTGAAGACAGGGGGCCTGGGGCCAACGTCCTGACTTTC
CDR3 protein: CSVEDRGPGANVLTF

D gene: NA
V gene: TRBV3-1/TRBV3-2
J gene: TRBJ1-2
clone size: few
CDR3 DNA: TGTGCCAGCAGCCCTAAGGGGAACTATGGCTACACCTTC
CDR3 protein: CASSPKGNYGYTF

D gene: TRBD2
V gene: TRBV27
J gene: TRBJ2-1
clone size: once
CDR3 DNA: TGTGCCAGCGGGACTAGCGGGAGGGGGCCTAAGTTCTTC
CDR3 protein: CASGTSGRGPKFF

D gene: TRBD2
V gene: TRBV7-9
J gene: TRBJ2-3
clone size: once
CDR3 DNA: TGTGCCAGCAGCTTAGCTCAGGGACTAGCGGGAGGAGATACGCAGTATTTT
CDR3 protein: CASSLAQGLAGGDTQYF

D gene: NA
V gene: TRBV28
J gene: TRBJ1-2
clone size: NA
CDR3 DNA: TGTGCCAGCAGTTTACAGGCGTGGGGCTACACCTTC
CDR3 protein: CASSLQAWGYTF

D gene: TRBD1
V gene: TRBV7-2
J gene: TRBJ2-7
clone size: NA
CDR3 DNA: TGTGCCAGCAGCAGTCAGCAGGGGGCGACCTACGAGCAGTACTTC
CDR3 protein: CASSSQQGATYEQYF

D gene: NA
V gene: TRBV28
J gene: TRBJ2-1
clone size: NA
CDR3 DNA: TGTGCCAGCACGACTAGTCGCAATGAGCAGTTCTTC
CDR3 protein: CASTTSRNEQFF

D gene: NA
V gene: TRBV7-2
J gene: TRBJ2-1
clone size: NA
CDR3 DNA: TGTGCCAGCAGATCCCGACAAGGAGGACCCTACAATGAGCAGTTCTTC
CDR3 protein: CASRSRQGGPYNEQFF

D gene: NA
V gene: TRBV27
J gene: TRBJ2-1
clone size: NA
CDR3 DNA: TGTGCCAGCAGTTTCGGGAGCTCCTACAATGAGCAGTTCTTC
CDR3 protein: CASSFGSSYNEQFF

D gene: NA
V gene: TRBV7-9
J gene: TRBJ2-1
clone size: NA
CDR3 DNA: TGTGCCAGCAGCTTAGAAGTAGGGAGCTCCTACAATGAGCAGTTCTTC
CDR3 protein: CASSLEVGSSYNEQFF

D gene: TRBD1
V gene: TRBV7-8
J gene: TRBJ2-1
clone size: NA
CDR3 DNA: TGTGCCAGCAGCCGACAGGGGGGTGAGCAGTTCTTC
CDR3 protein: CASSRQGGEQFF

D gene: NA
V gene: TRBV9
J gene: TRBJ1-3
clone size: NA
CDR3 DNA: TGTGCCAGCAGCCCAACAAATTCCGGAAACACCATATATTTT
CDR3 protein: CASSPTNSGNTIYF